The 28 T cell receptor beta chains below come from one sample, sequenced in a study of blood T cell repertoires in COVID-19. Sequenced by immunoSEQ multiplex PCR; TCRdb stores in-frame clones only, minus some. The sample lists roughly 38,000 clones, under 90% occurring once. Material for sequencing was peripheral blood. The receptor set was obtained from a man between 70 and 80 years old with acute or convalescent COVID-19.

The gene calls are TRBV4-3 and TRBJ2-2, with D possibly being TRBD1 (6 bases). This CDR3 comprises 17 residues. Trimming cost V 0 bases and J 4 bases, with 15 bases left between them. The germline V gene encodes CDR1 LGHNA and CDR2 YSLEER. The CDR3 protein is CASSQDSRTDVTGELFF. CDR3 DNA: TGCGCCAGCAGCCAAGATAGCAGGACAGACGTCACCGGGGAGCTGTTTTTT.

The V and J genes are TRBV10-3 and TRBJ1-3; D is possibly TRBD1 (6 bases). The V and J ends lost 6 bases and 4 bases respectively, with 13 bases between them. From germline, CDR1 is ENHRY and CDR2 SYGVKD. The CDR3 totals 14 residues. CDR3 residues: CAISLQGAGNTIYF. As DNA, the CDR3 is TGTGCCATCAGCCTACAGGGAGCAGGAAACACCATATATTTT.

The chain uses TRBV7-9 and TRBJ1-2, with 11 bases identical to TRBD1. This CDR3 spans 15 amino acids. J gave up 7 bases and V 6 bases, and 10 bases lay outside the gene matches. CDR1 SEHNR and CDR2 FQNEAQ come from the germline V gene (reference sequence). The CDR3 bases are TGTGCCAGCAGTTTAAGGGGGACAGGGGGTCTTGGCTACACCTTC. Translation gives CASSLRGTGGLGYTF.

The J gene is TRBJ1-1, the V gene TRBV9; D is perhaps TRBD1 (5 bases). Trimming shortened V by 0 bases and J by 1 base, and 13 bases separated the two germline ends. The length of the CDR3 is 16 residues. Germline V gene sequence: CDR1 SGDLS, CDR2 YYNGEE. The DNA for the CDR3 is TGTGCCAGCAGCGTAGGGGGTGCAAGGGGGAACACTGAAGCTTTCTTT. Translating it yields CASSVGGARGNTEAFF.

This clone was seen just once. V gene TRBV7-2 combines with J gene TRBJ2-1, with TRBD1 matching 7 bases. Losses at the gene ends were 1 base for V and 4 bases for J; bases not matched to a gene: 4. This CDR3 has 15 amino acids. Germline assignment: CDR1 SGHTA and CDR2 FQGNSA. The CDR3 here is CASSLDRGFYNEQFF. In DNA, the CDR3 is TGTGCCAGCAGCTTAGACAGGGGTTTTTACAATGAGCAGTTCTTC.

This sequence joins TRBV29-1 and TRBJ2-3; possibly TRBD2 for D (5 bases). CDR3 length: 14 residues. CDR1 is SQVTM, CDR2 ANQGSEA, per germline. V shed 3 bases and J shed 5 bases, with 15 bases lying between them. For the CDR3, the DNA is TGCAGCGTTGAGATAGGTGGGAGAGGAGATACGCAGTATTTT. The encoded protein is CSVEIGGRGDTQYF.

V usage is TRBV19 and J usage is TRBJ2-1, with D maybe TRBD2 (7 bases). The germline gives CDR1 LNHDA, CDR2 SQIVND (reference sequence). With 3 bases removed from V and 0 bases from J, the gap between germline ends came to 18 bases. The CDR3 runs 18 residues. CDR3 nucleotide sequence: TGTGCCAGTAGTATCTTGGGGGGGGCACGGATCTCCTACAATGAGCAGTTCTTC. It specifies CASSILGGARISYNEQFF.

The chain uses TRBV5-4 and TRBJ2-2; 8 positions match TRBD1. The CDR3 totals 16 residues. The germline V gene encodes CDR1 SGHNT and CDR2 YYREEE (reference sequence). After removal of 3 bases from V and 1 base from J, the junction contained 5 bases not matched to a gene. The DNA for the CDR3 is TGTGCCAGCAGCTCCCCACAGGGGGGGAACACCGGGGAGCTGTTTTTT. Protein: CASSSPQGGNTGELFF. The variable domain in full, completed from reference TRBV5-4 and TRBJ2-2, reads ETGVTQSPTHLIKTRGQQVTLRCSSQSGHNTVSWYQQALGQGPQFIFQYYREEENGRGNFPPRFSGLQFPNYSSELNVNALELDDSALYLCASSSPQGGNTGELFFGEGSRLTVL.

The rearrangement uses TRBV20-1 and TRBJ2-1; 13 positions match TRBD2. There are 16 residues in the CDR3. The germline V gene encodes CDR1 DFQATT and CDR2 SNEGSKA (reference sequence). J was trimmed by 2 bases and V by 3 bases; bases with no gene match: 4. CDR3 amino acids: CSASRLAGGTYNEQFF. As DNA, the CDR3 is TGCAGTGCTAGTCGACTAGCGGGAGGTACCTACAATGAGCAGTTCTTC.

The rearrangement joins TRBV7-8 to TRBJ2-1; 12 bases map to TRBD2. The CDR3 is 15 residues long. V trimming: 3 bases; J trimming: 8 bases; junction bases outside the gene matches: 5. The germline gives CDR1 SGHVS, CDR2 FQNEAQ. The CDR3 nucleotides read TGTGCCAGCAGCTTGACTAGCGGGAGTGTCTATGAGCAGTTCTTC. Translated, it gives CASSLTSGSVYEQFF.

The chain employs TRBV5-1 and TRBJ1-1; D uncertain. V lost 3 bases and J 2 bases, leaving 8 bases between the germline ends. CDR1 is SGHRS and CDR2 is YFSETQ in the germline V gene. CDR3 length: 13 residues. CDR3 residues: CASSSDINTEAFF. The CDR3 DNA is TGCGCCAGCAGCTCCGACATAAACACTGAAGCTTTCTTT.

The rearrangement links TRBV6-5 to TRBJ2-3, with D perhaps TRBD2 (6 bases). Germline values: CDR1 MNHEY, CDR2 SVGAGI. The CDR3 totals 14 residues. Trimming cost V 8 bases and J 2 bases, with 14 bases left between them. The CDR3 coding sequence is TGTGCCAGCCAGTACGGGAGAGTCACAGATACGCAGTATTTT. It specifies CASQYGRVTDTQYF.

This chain uses TRBV7-3 with TRBJ2-1; no clear D gene. Germline V gives CDR1 SGHTA, CDR2 FQGTGA. V lost 3 bases and J lost 5, with 8 bases in between. The CDR3 extends over 13 amino acids. The CDR3 DNA reads as TGTGCCAGCAGCTTCGACTTTGACAATGAGCAGTTCTTC. Translation: CASSFDFDNEQFF.

This clone has more than one count but fewer than ten. The chain recombines TRBV7-6 with TRBJ1-2; TRBD1 is a possible D gene (6 bases). Germline CDR1 reads SGHVS; CDR2 reads FNYEAQ. Trimming cost V 2 bases and J 4 bases, with 20 bases left between them. The CDR3 is made up of 17 amino acids. CDR3 nucleotide sequence: TGTGCCAGCAGCTTAAGGGGGTCGGCGACTCCCGTCTATGGCTACACCTTC. Its translation is CASSLRGSATPVYGYTF.

This chain links TRBV7-2 with TRBJ2-7; D is unclear. Germline V gene data show CDR1 as SGHTA and CDR2 as FQGNSA. V lost 0 bases to trimming and J lost 1 base, with 4 bases between them. This CDR3 has 13 amino acids. CDR3 sequence (DNA): TGTGCCAGCAGCTTAGCCAGGTCCTACGAGCAGTACTTC. Translation gives CASSLARSYEQYF.

Written as DNA, the CDR3 is TGTGCCACTACGGAGAGCTCTGGTGGAAACACCATATATTTT. Encoded protein: CATTESSGGNTIYF. The chain has TRBV10-3 and TRBJ1-3, with D unresolved. The germline CDR1 and CDR2 sequences are ENHRY and SYGVKD. The CDR3 has 14 amino acids. Deletions cut 10 bases from V and 3 bases from J, with 16 bases between.

This chain uses TRBV19 with TRBJ2-7, with 7 positions matching TRBD1. Germline CDR1 LNHDA, CDR2 SQIVND (reference sequence). CDR3 length equals 15 residues. The trim removed 6 bases at V and 6 bases at J, leaving 14 bases unmatched. The chain's CDR3 is CASSKPGGPSVEQYF. DNA for the CDR3: TGTGCCAGTAGCAAGCCAGGGGGTCCCTCGGTCGAGCAGTACTTC.

This chain joins TRBV7-2 and TRBJ2-3; 7 positions agree with TRBD1. CDR1 is SGHTA and CDR2 is FQGNSA in the germline V gene. This CDR3 contains 14 residues. The V segment lost 5 bases and the J segment 2 bases; nucleotides outside the gene matches: 4. CDR3 coding DNA: TGTGCCAGCAGCCTCGACAGGGCCACAGATACGCAGTATTTT. Its protein is CASSLDRATDTQYF.

This chain connects TRBV7-9 to TRBJ1-3, with TRBD1 matching 9 bases. The trim removed 5 bases at V and 0 bases at J, leaving 5 bases unmatched. From germline, CDR1 is SEHNR and CDR2 FQNEAQ (reference sequence). CDR3 length equals 16 residues. The CDR3 DNA sequence: TGTGCCAGCAGCCCCCGGGGACAGGGCTCTGGAAACACCATATATTTT. It specifies CASSPRGQGSGNTIYF.

The V gene is TRBV5-6, the J gene TRBJ1-2; tentative D call: TRBD1 (5 bases). The CDR3 spans 16 residues. Between the trimmed V and J ends, which lost 4 bases and 1 base, there was a span of 17 bases. Germline assignment: CDR1 SGHDT and CDR2 YYEEEE. The chain's CDR3 is CASSGGDQYYNYGYTF. In nucleotides, the CDR3 is TGTGCCAGCAGCGGGGGGGACCAATACTATAACTATGGCTACACCTTC.

The chain links TRBV27 to TRBJ1-6; D is uncertain. V dropped 5 bases and J dropped 9 bases, with 14 bases sitting between them. CDR3 length: 14 amino acids. Germline V gene lookup returns CDR1 MNHEY and CDR2 SMNVEV (reference sequence). The CDR3 region has the DNA TGTGCCAGCAGTCCCCGGAGAGGCGGTTCACCCCTCCACTTT. The encoded protein is CASSPRRGGSPLHF.

The chain couples TRBV6-6 to TRBJ2-3; TRBD1 matches at 12 bases. V lost 7 bases and J lost 7; bases outside the gene matches: 6. This CDR3 has 14 residues. Per germline, CDR1 MNHNY and CDR2 SVGAGI (reference sequence). Here the CDR3 reads CASTSGQGAYTQYF. CDR3 sequence (DNA): TGTGCCAGCACCTCGGGACAGGGGGCTTATACGCAGTATTTT.

The chain recombines TRBV9 with TRBJ2-2; a possible D gene is TRBD2 (6 bases). V was shortened by 3 bases and J by 5 bases, with 11 bases between the two germline ends. The CDR3 has 14 amino acids. The germline gives CDR1 SGDLS, CDR2 YYNGEE. The CDR3 loop reads CASSALRGTGELFF. DNA for the CDR3: TGTGCCAGCAGCGCCCTCCGGGGGACCGGGGAGCTGTTTTTT.

The chain couples TRBV3-1 (or the pseudogene TRBV3-2) to TRBJ1-1, with a weak D call TRBD1 (5 bases). V dropped 1 base and J dropped 0 bases, with 9 bases sitting between them. CDR3 length equals 15 residues. CDR1 and CDR2 (germline): LGHDT, YNNKEL (reference sequence). CDR3 residues: CASSQGQSLNTEAFF. The CDR3 DNA reads as TGTGCCAGCAGCCAAGGACAGAGCTTGAACACTGAAGCTTTCTTT.

This chain connects TRBV12-3 or TRBV12-4 to TRBJ2-7; TRBD1 agrees at 7 bases. Unmatched junction bases numbered 7, after V lost 6 bases and J lost 5 bases. The CDR3 runs 13 residues. The DNA of the CDR3 is TGTGCCAGCAGCCCGACAGGGAAGCACGAGCAGTACTTC. Residues: CASSPTGKHEQYF.

V and J are TRBV27 and TRBJ2-3, with 11 bases aligning to TRBD2. Germline V gene lookup returns CDR1 MNHEY and CDR2 SMNVEV (reference sequence). Trimming at V came to 5 bases and at J to 7 bases, leaving 8 bases not matched to a gene. This CDR3 is built from 15 residues. CDR3 in DNA: TGTGCCAGCAGTGCAACTAGCGGGAGAATGAATACGCAGTATTTT. It codes for CASSATSGRMNTQYF.

V is TRBV19 and J is TRBJ2-7, with D unclear. Germline V lookup: CDR1 LNHDA, CDR2 SQIVND (reference sequence). The CDR3 sequence is 12 residues long. V was clipped by 3 bases and J by 2 bases, with 5 bases between them. The CDR3 sequence: CASSIPPYEQYF. As DNA, the CDR3 is TGTGCCAGTAGTATCCCTCCCTACGAGCAGTACTTC.

The chain joins TRBV18 to TRBJ1-2; 8 bases align to TRBD1. This CDR3 has 14 residues. Losses at the gene ends were 4 bases for V and 4 bases for J; bases not matched to a gene: 5. The germline V gene encodes CDR1 KGHSH and CDR2 LQKENI. The CDR3 DNA sequence: TGTGCCAGCTCACTTGGACAGGGCGTCTATGGCTACACCTTC. Its protein product is CASSLGQGVYGYTF.